Presented here are 14 T cell receptor beta chains from one specimen sequenced in a study of Graves' ophthalmopathy and Graves' hyperthyroidism. TCR beta CDR3 amplification used RNA transcripts. HTBI primers were used in a first-round RT-PCR, which preceded a second-round multiplex PCR. MiXCR, run by TCRdb on the multiplex PCR reads, gives a single entry per CDR3 protein. The data contain about 150,000 distinct CDR3 sequences, around two fifths of them seen just once; the ten biggest clones take up 5.8%. Sequencing was carried out using peripheral blood. The receptor source for this set is a woman between 40 and 50 years old with Graves' ophthalmopathy.

This clonotype was counted many times. The chain employs TRBV12-3 or TRBV12-4 and TRBJ2-7; 12 positions agree with TRBD2. Trimming took 6 bases from V and 6 from J; bases not matched to a gene: 6. The CDR3 is made up of 14 amino acids. The CDR3 DNA sequence: TGTGCCAGCAGACAGACTAGCGGGGGATCCGAGCAGTACTTC. Encoded protein: CASRQTSGGSEQYF.

This clonotype was counted ten times or more. V is TRBV4-1 and J is TRBJ2-5; 11 nucleotides agree with TRBD2. Germline values: CDR1 MGHRA, CDR2 YSYEKL. Trimming at V came to 0 bases and at J to 5 bases, leaving 5 bases not matched to a gene. This CDR3 has 16 residues. The DNA of the CDR3 is TGCGCCAGCAGCCAAGATCAGCCTAGCGGGAGGGAGACCCAGTACTTC. Translated: CASSQDQPSGRETQYF.

This clonotype was counted at least ten times. V is TRBV11-3 and J is TRBJ2-7; 9 nucleotides match TRBD1. After removal of 4 bases from V and 5 bases from J, the junction contained 3 bases not matched to a gene. CDR3 length: 13 amino acids. In germline, CDR1 is SGHNT, CDR2 YENEEA. CDR3 amino acids: CASSSDRGNEQYF. The CDR3 DNA reads TGTGCCAGCAGCTCGGACAGGGGTAACGAGCAGTACTTC.

This chain connects TRBV19 to TRBJ2-7; weak D call: TRBD2 (6 bases). Germline V gives CDR1 LNHDA, CDR2 SQIVND (reference sequence). The CDR3 runs 15 residues. V lost 2 bases to trimming and J lost 0 bases, with 11 bases between them. The DNA for the CDR3 is TGTGCCAGTAGTATATCAGGAGGGAGCTCCTACGAGCAGTACTTC. Its translation is CASSISGGSSYEQYF.

This chain uses TRBV29-1 with TRBJ2-5, with 16 bases aligning to TRBD2. The CDR3 is 16 residues long. J gave up 4 bases and V 6 bases, and 8 bases lay outside the gene matches. The germline V gene has CDR1 SQVTM and CDR2 ANQGSEA. CDR3 sequence reads: CSVVPGLAGGGETQYF. Here the CDR3 DNA reads TGCAGCGTCGTCCCGGGACTAGCGGGAGGGGGAGAGACCCAGTACTTC.

The V call is TRBV20-1, the J call TRBJ1-1; D not resolved. V was shortened by 0 bases and J by 1 base, with 9 bases between the two germline ends. The CDR3 is 14 residues long. CDR1 and CDR2 from the germline V gene are DFQATT and SNEGSKA (reference sequence). CDR3 amino acids: CSARDPRRNTEAFF. CDR3 DNA sequence: TGCAGTGCTAGAGATCCCCGGAGGAACACTGAAGCTTTCTTT.

This clonotype came up a few times. The CDR3 region is CASTQGQDHNSPLHF. In DNA form, the CDR3 reads TGTGCCAGCACCCAAGGACAGGACCATAATTCACCCCTCCACTTT. The chain combines TRBV7-8 with TRBJ1-6; TRBD1 agrees at 7 bases. V shed 7 bases, J shed 5 bases, and the junction held 8 bases outside the gene matches. The CDR3 spans 15 residues. The germline V gene has CDR1 SGHVS and CDR2 FQNEAQ.

A few counts support this clonotype. The chain employs TRBV11-2 and TRBJ2-7, with 16 bases aligning to TRBD2. CDR1 and CDR2 (germline): SGHAT, FQNNGV. After removal of 5 bases from V and 3 bases from J, the junction contained 13 bases not matched to a gene. The CDR3 extends over 19 amino acids. For the CDR3, the DNA is TGTGCCAGCAGCCCATCCAGCCCCGGGACTAGCGGGAGGGGCTACGAGCAGTACTTC. This translates into CASSPSSPGTSGRGYEQYF.

The chain combines TRBV7-2 with TRBJ2-5; D is possibly TRBD1 (6 bases). Germline loops: CDR1 SGHTA, CDR2 FQGNSA. The CDR3 has 14 amino acids. Trimming stripped 3 bases from V and 5 bases from J, with 13 bases between. The CDR3 loop is CASSLDSGGETQYF. Here the CDR3 DNA reads TGTGCCAGCAGCTTGGACAGCGGCGGGGAGACCCAGTACTTC.

This clonotype occurred many times. The chain carries TRBV12-3 or TRBV12-4 and TRBJ2-5, with D possibly being TRBD1 (6 bases). The CDR3 length is 16 residues. Trimming took off 6 bases at V and 0 bases at J, with 17 bases between the two ends. The CDR3 DNA reads as TGTGCCAGCAGCCCCCTAGGTGGGGGCTACCAAGAGACCCAGTACTTC. Amino acids: CASSPLGGGYQETQYF.

The chain employs TRBV12-3 or TRBV12-4 and TRBJ1-1; 7 nucleotides line up with TRBD1. The V segment lost 6 bases and the J segment 8 bases; nucleotides outside the gene matches: 6. This CDR3 region has 12 residues. CDR3 nucleotides: TGTGCCAGCAGACCCCCGACAGGGGAAGCTTTCTTT. This sequence encodes CASRPPTGEAFF.

This clonotype has a count of ten or more. The chain is built from TRBV5-1 and TRBJ1-3, with TRBD1 as a possible D gene (5 bases). Trimming removed 1 base at V and 1 base at J, with 9 bases between. This CDR3 has 15 amino acids. Germline loops: CDR1 SGHRS, CDR2 YFSETQ. The chain's CDR3 is CASSLFQGSGNTIYF. CDR3 nucleotides: TGCGCCAGCAGCTTGTTCCAGGGTTCTGGAAACACCATATATTTT.

This clonotype was recorded many times. Here the CDR3 reads CASSPRTSGGPSTGELFF. DNA for the CDR3: TGCGCCAGCAGCCCGAGGACTAGCGGGGGCCCGAGCACCGGGGAGCTGTTTTTT. The chain joins TRBV5-1 to TRBJ2-2; 13 bases match TRBD2. CDR1 SGHRS and CDR2 YFSETQ come from the germline V gene. The ends lost 4 bases at V and 4 bases at J; junction bases unmatched: 10. The CDR3 has 18 residues.

The chain carries TRBV2 and TRBJ2-5; weak D call: TRBD2 (5 bases). The CDR3 is 15 amino acids. Trimming left V 4 bases short and J 4 bases short, with 16 bases between. Per the germline V gene, CDR1 is SNHLY and CDR2 is FYNNEI. CDR3: CASSATPRAPETQYF. The CDR3 coding sequence is TGTGCCAGCAGTGCCACCCCGCGGGCGCCAGAGACCCAGTACTTC. The whole variable domain, remainder taken from reference TRBV2 and TRBJ2-5, is EPEVTQTPSHQVTQMGQEVILRCVPISNHLYFYWYRQILGQKVEFLVSFYNNEISEKSEIFDDQFSVERPDGSNFTLKIRSTKLEDSAMYFCASSATPRAPETQYFGPGTRLLVL.